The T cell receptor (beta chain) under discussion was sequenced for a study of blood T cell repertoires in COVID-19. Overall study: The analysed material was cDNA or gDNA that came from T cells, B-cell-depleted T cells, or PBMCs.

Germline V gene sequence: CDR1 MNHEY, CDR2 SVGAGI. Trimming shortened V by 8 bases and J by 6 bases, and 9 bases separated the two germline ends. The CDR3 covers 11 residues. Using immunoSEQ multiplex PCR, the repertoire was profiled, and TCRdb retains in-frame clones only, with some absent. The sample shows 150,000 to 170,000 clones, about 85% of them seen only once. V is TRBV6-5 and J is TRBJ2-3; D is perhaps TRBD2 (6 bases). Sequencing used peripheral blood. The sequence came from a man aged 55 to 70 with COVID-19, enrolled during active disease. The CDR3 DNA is TGTGCCAGCGATGGGGGGGATACGCAGTATTTT. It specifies CASDGGDTQYF.